This TCR beta chain was retrieved from a study of T cell repertoires in cytomegalovirus infection. The wider study: HLA-B-restricted CMV epitopes that are well studied were used alongside recently identified HLA-C-restricted ones. Shared public TCR beta signatures pointed to both CMV infection and a matching HLA type. Broader study findings: Ex vivo responses were dominated by HLA-C-restricted CMV-specific TCR beta clonotypes. People with CMV and the relevant HLA were identified by cumulative public TCR beta family frequency.

There are 14 residues in the CDR3. Germline assignment: CDR1 KGHDR and CDR2 SFDVKD. Trimming removed 1 base at V and 8 bases at J, with 11 bases between. On this clonotype itself: Its cognate antigen is unknown.

TCRdb independently ran MiXCR on the reads; one entry per CDR3 protein. The sample consists of approximately 600,000 distinct CDR3 sequences, under 45% of them appearing once. This specimen was cultured PBMCs, taken from culture after CMV antigen stimulation. This sequence joins TRBV24-1 and TRBJ2-1; D unclear. The TCR sequence derives from a human donor in good health (CMV status not recorded). Some clones in this sample may be carry-over from other donors' samples. The CDR3 DNA sequence: TGTGCCACCAGTGATTTTATAGTCCCTTATGAGCAGTTCTTC. Protein: CATSDFIVPYEQFF.